Following are 14 T cell receptor beta chains from one sample sequenced in a study of post-analysis software for immune sequencing data. Built from TCR beta cDNA, the libraries had unique molecular identifiers in them. TCRdb reprocessed the PCR reads via MiXCR and lists one record per CDR3 protein. The repertoire holds about 810,000 distinct CDR3 sequences, with approximately 53% as singletons. Their antigens remain unidentified. The study, taken as a whole, reports: Patients had higher frequencies than controls of a handful of TRBV segments, including TRBV5-6, TRBV5-1 and TRBV20-1.

The sequenced sample was blood. All receptors derive from a girl between 10 and 17 years old with multiple sclerosis.

The CDR3 region is CASTAFYNRQETQYF. The CDR3 DNA reads as TGCGCCAGCACAGCCTTCTATAACCGCCAAGAGACCCAGTACTTC. V gene TRBV5-1 combines with J gene TRBJ2-5, with unresolved D. CDR1 and CDR2 from the germline V gene are SGHRS and YFSETQ. Trimming removed 6 bases from V and 1 base from J, with 16 bases in between. The length of the CDR3 is 15 residues.

V and J are TRBV20-1 and TRBJ2-3; 7 bases are shared with TRBD2. CDR1 and CDR2 from the germline V gene are DFQATT and SNEGSKA (reference sequence). V lost 3 bases, J lost 5 bases, and 8 bases stayed unmatched. The CDR3 is made up of 14 amino acids. The CDR3 bases are TGCAGTGCTAGTTCCCAGCGGGAAATAGATACGCAGTATTTT. It specifies CSASSQREIDTQYF.

This chain joins TRBV7-2 and TRBJ2-5; 7 bases fit TRBD2. The DNA end lines up better with TRBJ2-7; the J call may be wrong. This CDR3 spans 14 amino acids. Germline-derived CDR1 and CDR2 are SGHTA and FQGNSA. The CDR3 here is CASSSLTSSHEQYF. In nucleotides, the CDR3 is TGTGCCAGCAGCTCCCTGACTAGCAGCCACGAGCAGTACTTC.

The rearrangement links TRBV29-1 to TRBJ1-1, with 12 bases lining up with TRBD1. The CDR3 totals 15 residues. Germline V gene sequence: CDR1 SQVTM, CDR2 ANQGSEA. V dropped 7 bases and J dropped 4; count of bases not matched to a gene: 10. The CDR3 nucleotides read TGCAGCGCCGGGACAGGGGGCGAACTGAGCACTGAAGCTTTCTTT. Translating gives CSAGTGGELSTEAFF.

This clonotype was detected once. CDR3 bases: TGCAGTGCTAGTGCAGGGGACTATCAGCCCCAGCATTTT. Protein product: CSASAGDYQPQHF. The genes are TRBV20-1 and TRBJ1-5, with a possible D match to TRBD1 (6 bases). This CDR3 comprises 13 residues. Trimming cost V 3 bases and J 5 bases, with 11 bases left between them. Germline-derived CDR1 and CDR2 are DFQATT and SNEGSKA (reference sequence).

This chain joins TRBV13 and TRBJ2-5; D gene unclear. TRBJ2-7 matches the DNA end more closely, so the J call is doubtful. Germline CDR1 PRHDT, CDR2 FYEKMQ (reference sequence). This CDR3 spans 13 amino acids. CDR3 sequence: CASTIGRTYEQYF. The CDR3 nucleotides are TGTGCCAGCACCATTGGACGGACCTACGAGCAGTACTTC.

This clonotype was found once. The chain employs TRBV14 and TRBJ2-7; 7 bases match TRBD2. The CDR3 consists of 16 residues. Per germline, CDR1 SGHDN and CDR2 FVKESK. Germline trimming cut 0 bases from V and 0 bases from J; bases unmatched to any gene: 5. CDR3 DNA sequence: TGTGCCAGCAGCCAAGAGTGGCTAGCGGCCTCCTACGAGCAGTACTTC. Amino acids: CASSQEWLAASYEQYF. Filled out from reference TRBV14 and TRBJ2-7, the complete variable domain reads EAGVTQFPSHSVIEKGQTVTLRCDPISGHDNLYWYRRVMGKEIKFLLHFVKESKQDESGMPNNRFLAERTGGTYSTLKVQPAELEDSGVYFCASSQEWLAASYEQYFGPGTRLTVT.

This clonotype showed up just a few times. The rearrangement links TRBV29-1 to TRBJ2-7, with 8 bases matching TRBD2. CDR3 length: 14 amino acids. Germline values: CDR1 SQVTM, CDR2 ANQGSEA. After removal of 6 bases from V and 3 bases from J, the junction contained 10 bases not matched to a gene. CDR3 in amino acids: CSVGSGDPLYEQYF. In nucleotides, the CDR3 is TGCAGCGTAGGTAGCGGGGACCCCCTCTACGAGCAGTACTTC.

The chain has TRBV29-1 and TRBJ2-1; 14 bases agree with TRBD2. Germline CDR1 SQVTM, CDR2 ANQGSEA. Germline trimming cut 7 bases from V and 6 bases from J; bases unmatched to any gene: 5. The CDR3 sequence is 14 residues long. The CDR3 bases are TGCAGCGCCCTGACTAGCGGGGGGGCCAATGAGCAGTTCTTC. It encodes CSALTSGGANEQFF.

The rearrangement joins TRBV7-2 to TRBJ2-1, with a possible D match to TRBD2 (7 bases). CDR3 size: 14 residues. Germline values: CDR1 SGHTA, CDR2 FQGNSA. Trimming pared 5 bases from V and 9 bases from J, leaving 17 bases between. The CDR3 DNA reads as TGTGCCAGCAGCCCGAGGAGGGGGGGCGGTGAGCAGTTCTTC. Translating it yields CASSPRRGGGEQFF.

In its sample, this clonotype was seen a few times. J is TRBJ2-7 and V is TRBV10-3; a weak D match, TRBD2 (5 bases). The CDR3 consists of 12 residues. Germline V lookup: CDR1 ENHRY, CDR2 SYGVKD. Trimming removed 3 bases from V and 7 bases from J, with 10 bases in between. The CDR3: CAISDLTREQYF. For the CDR3, the DNA is TGTGCCATCAGTGACCTCACTAGGGAGCAGTACTTC.

This chain connects TRBV9 to TRBJ1-2; no reliable D call. V lost 0 bases, J lost 4 bases, and 16 bases lay in between. CDR1 and CDR2 from the germline V gene are SGDLS and YYNGEE. This CDR3 spans 16 amino acids. Written as DNA, the CDR3 is TGTGCCAGCAGCGTAGATTTTGGGGAGTACGGCTATGGCTACACCTTC. It translates to CASSVDFGEYGYGYTF.

The chain has TRBV5-1 and TRBJ2-1; 16 bases are shared with TRBD2. Trimming took 4 bases from V and 4 from J; bases not matched to a gene: 8. Germline CDR1 and CDR2: SGHRS and YFSETQ. The CDR3 totals 18 residues. DNA for the CDR3: TGCGCCAGCAGCACGGGACTAGCGGGAGGGCCAAGTTACAATGAGCAGTTCTTC. Protein: CASSTGLAGGPSYNEQFF.

This clonotype was picked up a small number of times. The chain combines TRBV7-9 with TRBJ2-6; tentatively, D is TRBD1 (5 bases). V was pared by 10 bases and J by 1 base, with 17 bases between. Per the germline V gene, CDR1 is SEHNR and CDR2 is FQNEAQ (reference sequence). The CDR3 extends over 16 amino acids. The CDR3 is CATISQGMSGANVLTF. CDR3 nucleotide sequence: TGTGCCACCATATCCCAGGGTATGTCTGGGGCCAACGTCCTGACTTTC. Supplemented by reference TRBV7-9 and TRBJ2-6, the full variable domain reads DTGVSQNPRHKITKRGQNVTFRCDPISEHNRLYWYRQTLGQGPEFLTYFQNEAQLEKSRLLSDRFSAERPKGSFSTLEIQRTEQGDSAMYLCATISQGMSGANVLTFGAGSRLTVL.